Shown below are 6 T cell receptor beta chains from a single sample sequenced in a study of STAT5B mutations in CD4+ large granular lymphocyte leukemia. Only in-frame clones appear in the TCRdb table, and some are missing; sequencing was by immunoSEQ multiplex PCR. The sample lists tens of thousands of clones; approximately 72% were seen once. The sample comprised CD4+ T cells from blood buffy coats. The receptors come from a human donor in good health.

The V gene is TRBV6-1, the J gene TRBJ1-4; D remains unclear. Germline values: CDR1 MNHNS, CDR2 SASEGT. The CDR3 has 16 amino acids. V shed 2 bases and J shed 8 bases, with 18 bases lying between them. The CDR3 loop is CASSEYGVPEGEKLFF. CDR3 DNA sequence: TGTGCCAGCAGTGAATATGGGGTTCCCGAAGGGGAAAAACTGTTTTTT.

The genes are TRBV9 and TRBJ2-1, with 12 nucleotides matching TRBD2. Unmatched junction bases numbered 5, after V lost 0 bases and J lost 7 bases. This CDR3 has 16 residues. Germline V gives CDR1 SGDLS, CDR2 YYNGEE. The CDR3 is CASSVGSLAGGNEQFF. The CDR3 nucleotides are TGTGCCAGCAGCGTAGGGTCCCTAGCGGGAGGGAATGAGCAGTTCTTC.

The rearrangement joins TRBV19 to TRBJ2-2, with no clear D. The V end was cut by 7 bases, the J end by 7 bases, with 10 bases between. Germline V gene sequence: CDR1 LNHDA, CDR2 SQIVND (reference sequence). The CDR3 loop spans 12 amino acids. The CDR3, as DNA: TGTGCCAGTACTAGAGTTGTCGGGGAGCTGTTTTTT. This encodes CASTRVVGELFF. The full variable domain, completed using reference TRBV19 and TRBJ2-2, is DGGITQSPKYLFRKEGQNVTLSCEQNLNHDAMYWYRQDPGQGLRLIYYSQIVNDFQKGDIAEGYSVSREKKESFPLTVTSAQKNPTAFYLCASTRVVGELFFGEGSRLTVL.

This clone was counted between two and nine times. The chain recombines TRBV5-6 with TRBJ1-1; perhaps TRBD1 as D (5 bases). CDR1 SGHDT and CDR2 YYEEEE come from the germline V gene. There are 16 residues in the CDR3. V was pared by 6 bases and J by 0 bases, with 18 bases between. The CDR3: CASKLGEWVLNTEAFF. The CDR3 DNA reads TGTGCCAGCAAGTTGGGGGAGTGGGTTTTGAACACTGAAGCTTTCTTT.

The V and J genes are TRBV19 and TRBJ2-7, with 13 bases aligning to TRBD2. CDR1 LNHDA and CDR2 SQIVND come from the germline V gene (reference sequence). This CDR3 comprises 14 residues. The J segment lost 3 bases and the V segment lost 8 bases, leaving 4 bases of the junction unmatched. This CDR3 is CASSGLAGDYEQYF. The CDR3 DNA is TGTGCCAGTTCCGGACTAGCGGGAGACTACGAGCAGTACTTC.

This chain joins TRBV29-1 and TRBJ2-3, with D hard to call. Germline CDR1 reads SQVTM; CDR2 reads ANQGSEA. The V end was cut by 3 bases, the J end by 0 bases, with 13 bases between. The CDR3 has 15 residues. The CDR3, as DNA: TGCAGCGTTGATCCCCACGACTCTAGCACAGATACGCAGTATTTT. Amino acid sequence: CSVDPHDSSTDTQYF.